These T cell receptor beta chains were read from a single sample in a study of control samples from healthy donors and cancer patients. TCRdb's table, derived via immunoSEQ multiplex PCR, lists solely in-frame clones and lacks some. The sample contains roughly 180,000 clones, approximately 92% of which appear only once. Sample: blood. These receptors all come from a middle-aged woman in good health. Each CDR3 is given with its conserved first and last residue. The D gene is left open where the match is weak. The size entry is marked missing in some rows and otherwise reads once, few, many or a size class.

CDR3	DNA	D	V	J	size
CAISDFTGRGETQYF	TGTGCCATCAGTGATTTCACAGGGAGGGGAGAGACCCAGTACTTC	NA	TRBV10-3	TRBJ2-5	NA
CASSPGTSGADTQYF	TGTGCCAGCAGTCCCGGGACTAGCGGGGCAGATACGCAGTATTTT	TRBD2	TRBV6-5	TRBJ2-3	NA
CASLAGDSNQPQHF	TGTGCCAGCCTCGCAGGTGACAGCAATCAGCCCCAGCATTTT	NA	TRBV6-6	TRBJ1-5	NA
CASSLNGGPDTQYF	TGTGCCAGCAGCTTAAATGGGGGACCAGATACGCAGTATTTT	NA	TRBV7-3	TRBJ2-3	NA
CAISPDRAAGELFF	TGTGCCATCAGTCCGGACAGGGCAGCCGGGGAGCTGTTTTTT	TRBD1	TRBV10-3	TRBJ2-2	NA
CASSIDGYTEAFF	TGTGCCAGTAGTATAGACGGTTACACTGAAGCTTTCTTT	NA	TRBV19	TRBJ1-1	NA
CASSSPGRSTNEKLFF	TGTGCCAGCAGCTCACCCGGGAGGTCAACTAATGAAAAACTGTTTTTT	NA	TRBV5-6	TRBJ1-4	NA
CASSSGGSKAFF	TGTGCCAGCAGCTCGGGGGGAAGCAAAGCTTTCTTT	NA	TRBV3-1/TRBV3-2	TRBJ1-1	NA
CASSARTKGSQPQHF	TGTGCCAGTAGTGCTCGGACCAAGGGTTCTCAGCCCCAGCATTTT	NA	TRBV19	TRBJ1-5	NA
CASSFTGSAEAFF	TGCGCCAGCAGCTTTACAGGAAGCGCTGAAGCTTTCTTT	NA	TRBV5-1	TRBJ1-1	NA
CASSSEWGATTGELFF	TGTGCCAGCAGCTCGGAGTGGGGCGCGACTACCGGGGAGCTGTTTTTT	NA	TRBV5-5	TRBJ2-2	NA
CASSFVRGEAFF	TGTGCCAGCAGTTTTGTCCGGGGTGAAGCTTTCTTT	NA	TRBV12-3/TRBV12-4	TRBJ1-1	NA
CASFLGAGGELFF	TGTGCCAGCTTTTTGGGGGCGGGCGGGGAGCTGTTTTTT	NA	TRBV12-3/TRBV12-4	TRBJ2-2	NA
CASSLSPLRGNEKLFF	TGTGCCAGCAGTTTATCACCCCTCAGGGGCAATGAAAAACTGTTTTTT	NA	TRBV27	TRBJ1-4	NA
CAGREISYNEQFF	TGTGCCGGGAGGGAGATCTCCTACAATGAGCAGTTCTTC	TRBD2	TRBV2	TRBJ2-1	once
CASRFVSAYEQYF	TGTGCCAGCAGGTTTGTCTCTGCCTACGAGCAGTACTTC	NA	TRBV6-6	TRBJ2-7	few
CASSLHGTTRGELFF	TGTGCCAGCAGCCTCCACGGGACTACCCGCGGGGAGCTGTTTTTT	TRBD2	TRBV6-5	TRBJ2-2	NA
CSVDPGGGLEAFF	TGCAGCGTTGACCCGGGGGGGGGCCTTGAAGCTTTCTTT	NA	TRBV29-1	TRBJ1-1	NA